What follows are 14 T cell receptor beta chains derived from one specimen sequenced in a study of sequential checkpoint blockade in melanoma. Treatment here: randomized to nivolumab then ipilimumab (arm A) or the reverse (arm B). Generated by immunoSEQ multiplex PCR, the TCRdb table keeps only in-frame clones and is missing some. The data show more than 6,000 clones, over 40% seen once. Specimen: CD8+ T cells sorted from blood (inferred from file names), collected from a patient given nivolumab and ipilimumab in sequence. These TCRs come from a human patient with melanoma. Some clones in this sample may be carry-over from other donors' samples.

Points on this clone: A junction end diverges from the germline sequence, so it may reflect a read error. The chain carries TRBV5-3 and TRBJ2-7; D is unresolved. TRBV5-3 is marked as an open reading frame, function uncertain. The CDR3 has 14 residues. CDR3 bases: TGTGCCAGCAGCTTAGCTGCCACAGCCTACGAGCAGTACTTC. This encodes CASSLAATAYEQYF.

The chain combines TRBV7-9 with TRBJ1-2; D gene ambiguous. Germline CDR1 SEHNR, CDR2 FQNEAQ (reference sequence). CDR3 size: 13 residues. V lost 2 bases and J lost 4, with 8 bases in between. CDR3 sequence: CASSLTISYGYTF. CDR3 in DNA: TGTGCCAGCAGCTTAACGATTAGCTATGGCTACACCTTC.

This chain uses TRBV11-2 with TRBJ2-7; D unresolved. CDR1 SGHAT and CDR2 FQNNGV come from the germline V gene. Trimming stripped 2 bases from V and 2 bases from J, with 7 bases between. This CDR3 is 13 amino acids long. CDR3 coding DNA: TGTGCCAGCAGCTTAAGCCCGACCTACGAGCAGTACTTC. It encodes CASSLSPTYEQYF.

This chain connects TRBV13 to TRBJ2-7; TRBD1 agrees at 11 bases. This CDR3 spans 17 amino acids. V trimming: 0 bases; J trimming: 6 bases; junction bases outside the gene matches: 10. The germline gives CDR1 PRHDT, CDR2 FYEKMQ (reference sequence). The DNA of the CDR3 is TGTGCCAGCAGCTTAGGCCTTTGGGGACAGGGGGTCTCCGAGCAGTACTTC. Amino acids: CASSLGLWGQGVSEQYF.

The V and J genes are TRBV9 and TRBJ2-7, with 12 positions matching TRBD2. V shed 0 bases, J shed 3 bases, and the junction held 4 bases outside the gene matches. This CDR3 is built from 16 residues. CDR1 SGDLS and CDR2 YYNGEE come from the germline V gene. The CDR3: CASSVGGTSGLYEQYF. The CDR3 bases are TGTGCCAGCAGCGTAGGTGGGACTAGCGGGCTCTACGAGCAGTACTTC. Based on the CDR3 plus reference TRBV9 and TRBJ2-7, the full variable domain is DSGVTQTPKHLITATGQRVTLRCSPRSGDLSVYWYQQSLDQGLQFLIQYYNGEERAKGNILERFSAQQFPDLHSELNLSSLELGDSALYFCASSVGGTSGLYEQYFGPGTRLTVT.

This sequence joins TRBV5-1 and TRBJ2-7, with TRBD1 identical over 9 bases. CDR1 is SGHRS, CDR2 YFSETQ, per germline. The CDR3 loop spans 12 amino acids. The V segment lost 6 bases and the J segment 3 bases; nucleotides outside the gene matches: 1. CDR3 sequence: CASMGQGYEQYF. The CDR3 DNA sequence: TGCGCCAGCATGGGACAGGGCTACGAGCAGTACTTC.

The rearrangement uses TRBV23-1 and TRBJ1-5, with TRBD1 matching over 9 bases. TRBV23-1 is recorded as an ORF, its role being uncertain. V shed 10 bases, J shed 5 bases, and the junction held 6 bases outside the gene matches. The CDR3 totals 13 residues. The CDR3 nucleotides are TGCGCCAACAAAACAGGGGGCGATCAGCCCCAGCATTTT. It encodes CANKTGGDQPQHF.

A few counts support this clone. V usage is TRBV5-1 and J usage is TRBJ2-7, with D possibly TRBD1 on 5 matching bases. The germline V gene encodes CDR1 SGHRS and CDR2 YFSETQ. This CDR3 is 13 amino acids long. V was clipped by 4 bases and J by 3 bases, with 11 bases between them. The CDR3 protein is CASSRGQSYEQYF. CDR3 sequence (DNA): TGCGCCAGCAGCCGTGGACAAAGCTACGAGCAGTACTTC.

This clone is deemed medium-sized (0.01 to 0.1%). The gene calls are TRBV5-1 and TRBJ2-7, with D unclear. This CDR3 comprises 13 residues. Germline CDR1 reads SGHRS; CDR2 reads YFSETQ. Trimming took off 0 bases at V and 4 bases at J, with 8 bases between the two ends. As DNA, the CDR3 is TGCGCCAGCAGCTTGGCCGAGTCTTACGAGCAGTACTTC. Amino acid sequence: CASSLAESYEQYF.

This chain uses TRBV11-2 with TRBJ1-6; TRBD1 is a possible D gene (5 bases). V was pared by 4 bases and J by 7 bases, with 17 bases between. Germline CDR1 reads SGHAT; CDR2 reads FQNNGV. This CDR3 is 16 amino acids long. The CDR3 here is CASSSGAGRVNSPLHF. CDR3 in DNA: TGTGCCAGCAGCTCCGGCGCAGGGAGGGTGAATTCACCCCTCCACTTT.

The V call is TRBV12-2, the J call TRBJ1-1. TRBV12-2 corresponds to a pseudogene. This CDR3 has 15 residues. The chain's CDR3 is CASRLPPSGNTEAFF. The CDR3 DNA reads TGTGCAAGTCGCCTACCTCCCTCGGGGAACACTGAAGCTTTCTTT.

The CDR3 here is CASSPGQGLIYEQYF. The CDR3 DNA is TGTGCCAGCAGCCCCGGACAGGGTCTTATTTACGAGCAGTACTTC. The chain employs TRBV5-6 and TRBJ2-7; TRBD1 matches 8 bases. The CDR3 extends over 15 amino acids. V shed 4 bases and J 4 bases; nucleotides not matched to a gene: 10. Germline CDR1 is SGHDT and CDR2 is YYEEEE.

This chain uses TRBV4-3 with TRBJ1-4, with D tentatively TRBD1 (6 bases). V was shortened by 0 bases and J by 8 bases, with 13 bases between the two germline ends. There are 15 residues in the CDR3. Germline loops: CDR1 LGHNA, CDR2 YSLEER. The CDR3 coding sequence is TGCGCCAGCAGCCAAGATTGGGGGCCCTCGGAAAAACTGTTTTTT. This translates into CASSQDWGPSEKLFF.

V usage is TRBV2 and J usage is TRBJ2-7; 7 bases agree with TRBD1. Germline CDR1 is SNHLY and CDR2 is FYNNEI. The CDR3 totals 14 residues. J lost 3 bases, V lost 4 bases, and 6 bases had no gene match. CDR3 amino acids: CASSVRQGVYEQYF. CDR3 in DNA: TGTGCCAGCAGTGTTAGGCAGGGGGTCTACGAGCAGTACTTC.